One and the same sample provided the 9 T cell receptor beta chains below, sequenced in a study of T cell clonotyping in hematopoietic cell transplantation. TCRdb's copy holds only in-frame clones and misses some; the assay was immunoSEQ multiplex PCR. Altogether just under 9,500 clones are present, 60% to 80% being singletons, with the ten largest covering approximately 16%. The sample here was PBMCs, taken 180 days after allogeneic stem cell transplant. The receptors stem from a male patient in his thirties or forties who had an allogeneic stem cell transplant from a related donor, so the T cells may come from the graft donor. Some clones in this sample may be carry-over from other donors' samples.

This clone was found a few times. V is TRBV7-9 and J is TRBJ2-6; 8 bases match TRBD1. The CDR3 contains 16 residues. J gave up 2 bases and V 5 bases, and 5 bases lay outside the gene matches. Germline CDR1 and CDR2: SEHNR and FQNEAQ (reference sequence). The CDR3 region has the DNA TGTGCCAGCAGCCCTCCAGGGGGCGCTGGGGCCAACGTCCTGACTTTC. Translation gives CASSPPGGAGANVLTF. The complete variable domain, with remaining parts taken from reference TRBV7-9 and TRBJ2-6, reads DTGVSQNPRHKITKRGQNVTFRCDPISEHNRLYWYRQTLGQGPEFLTYFQNEAQLEKSRLLSDRFSAERPKGSFSTLEIQRTEQGDSAMYLCASSPPGGAGANVLTFGAGSRLTVL.

V and J are TRBV6-5 and TRBJ1-2; D possibly corresponds to TRBD1 (5 bases). CDR1 is MNHEY, CDR2 SVGAGI, per germline. This CDR3 is built from 15 residues. Trimming shortened V by 3 bases and J by 4 bases, and 15 bases separated the two germline ends. As DNA, the CDR3 is TGTGCCAGCAGTTATTCCAGCCGGGACGGCTATGGCTACACCTTC. Protein: CASSYSSRDGYGYTF.

CDR3 in DNA: TGTGCCTGGAGGGGAACCACCGGGGAGCTGTTTTTT. Translating it yields CAWRGTTGELFF. V and J are TRBV30 and TRBJ2-2; D ambiguous. The ends were cut back, 3 bases at V and 4 bases at J, with 6 bases in the middle. This CDR3 has 12 amino acids. Per germline, CDR1 GTSNPN and CDR2 SVGIG (reference sequence).

This sequence joins TRBV2 and TRBJ2-1, with TRBD2 identical over 7 bases. Germline lookup yields CDR1 SNHLY and CDR2 FYNNEI. Trimming took 2 bases from V and 4 from J; bases not matched to a gene: 8. The CDR3 length is 16 residues. The CDR3 loop reads CASSEFGSGYYNEQFF. The CDR3 coding sequence is TGTGCCAGCAGTGAATTCGGTAGCGGGTATTACAATGAGCAGTTCTTC.

V gene TRBV2 combines with J gene TRBJ2-7, with a possible D match to TRBD1 (8 bases). The CDR3 totals 14 residues. Germline CDR1 is SNHLY and CDR2 is FYNNEI. V lost 6 bases, J lost 3 bases, and 15 bases lay in between. The CDR3 protein is CASRPTGGVYEQYF. CDR3 sequence (DNA): TGTGCCAGCAGGCCAACAGGGGGGGTCTACGAGCAGTACTTC.

The chain uses TRBV5-4 and TRBJ1-6; 8 nucleotides agree with TRBD1. With V trimmed by 7 bases and J by 6 bases, 9 bases remained unmatched. The CDR3 spans 15 residues. Germline assignment: CDR1 SGHNT and CDR2 YYREEE (reference sequence). The CDR3 nucleotides read TGTGCCAGCGGTGGCGACAGGGGACGTAATTCACCCCTCCACTTT. Protein product: CASGGDRGRNSPLHF.

This chain connects TRBV4-1 to TRBJ1-2; D may be TRBD1 (5 bases). Trimming shortened V by 2 bases and J by 3 bases, and 16 bases separated the two germline ends. CDR1 is MGHRA, CDR2 YSYEKL, per germline. The CDR3 spans 16 residues. The CDR3 sequence: CASSQIPGAVDYGYTF. Written as DNA, the CDR3 is TGCGCCAGCAGCCAAATCCCCGGGGCAGTCGACTATGGCTACACCTTC.

The gene calls are TRBV30 and TRBJ1-2; D perhaps matches TRBD1 (6 bases). CDR1 is GTSNPN, CDR2 SVGIG, per germline (reference sequence). The CDR3 covers 16 residues. The germline V and J ends were trimmed by 2 bases and 7 bases, with 23 bases remaining between them. DNA of the CDR3: TGTGCCTGGAGTCAACGCTACAGGGCCCGAAGTCGTGGCTACACCTTC. It encodes CAWSQRYRARSRGYTF. The complete variable domain, with remaining parts taken from reference TRBV30 and TRBJ1-2, reads SQTIHQWPATLVQPVGSPLSLECTVEGTSNPNLYWYRQAAGRGLQLLFYSVGIGQISSEVPQNLSASRPQDRQFILSSKKLLLSDSGFYLCAWSQRYRARSRGYTFGSGTRLTVV.

V usage is TRBV4-2 and J usage is TRBJ2-2; TRBD1 matches 8 bases. CDR3 length: 14 amino acids. CDR1 and CDR2 from the germline V gene are LGHNA and YNFKEQ. V lost 4 bases, J lost 5 bases, and 3 bases stayed unmatched. Written as DNA, the CDR3 is TGTGCCAGCAGCCCGGGACAGGTTACCGGGGAGCTGTTTTTT. Protein: CASSPGQVTGELFF.